These 14 T cell receptor beta chains were sequenced from one sample in a study of blood T cell repertoires in COVID-19. Profiling relied on immunoSEQ multiplex PCR, and the TCRdb table lists in-frame clones only, not all of them. The sample has roughly 140,000 clones; about 88% are singletons. Source material: peripheral blood. The receptors shown here come from a human donor in a cohort sampled during active COVID-19.

The chain couples TRBV6-4 to TRBJ2-2, with TRBD1 matching over 8 bases. This CDR3 is built from 16 residues. CDR1 is MRHNA, CDR2 SNTAGT, per germline. The V segment lost 4 bases and the J segment 6 bases; nucleotides outside the gene matches: 10. The CDR3 bases are TGTGCCAGCAGTGTTCAGTCGGGACAGGTCCCCGGGGAGCTGTTTTTT. Amino acid sequence: CASSVQSGQVPGELFF.

Here the CDR3 DNA reads TGTGCCAGCAGCTTAGGGGAGGGACAAGAGACCCAGTACTTC. Protein sequence: CASSLGEGQETQYF. The chain carries TRBV7-9 and TRBJ2-5; 7 nucleotides line up with TRBD2. With V trimmed by 1 base and J by 2 bases, 1 base remained unmatched. Germline V gives CDR1 SEHNR, CDR2 FQNEAQ (reference sequence). The CDR3 has 14 residues.

The genes are TRBV9 and TRBJ2-1; 14 positions match TRBD2. Germline V gene sequence: CDR1 SGDLS, CDR2 YYNGEE. J gave up 4 bases and V 3 bases, and 3 bases lay outside the gene matches. The CDR3 has 16 residues. CDR3 bases: TGTGCCAGCAGCGCCTGGACTAGCGGGAGGTACAATGAGCAGTTCTTC. Residues: CASSAWTSGRYNEQFF.

The chain links TRBV29-1 to TRBJ1-5; a weak D match, TRBD1 (6 bases). Trimming pared 7 bases from V and 3 bases from J, leaving 10 bases between. Germline V gene data show CDR1 as SQVTM and CDR2 as ANQGSEA. There are 12 residues in the CDR3. The CDR3 DNA reads as TGCAGCGCCCGGGACAACAATCAGCCCCAGCATTTT. It codes for CSARDNNQPQHF.

The chain uses TRBV4-1 and TRBJ1-2, with D possibly TRBD1 on 6 matching bases. CDR1 is MGHRA and CDR2 is YSYEKL in the germline V gene. This CDR3 is 14 amino acids long. The V end was cut by 4 bases, the J end by 4 bases, with 13 bases between. In nucleotides, the CDR3 is TGCGCCAGCAGCCCACGACAGGCCGGCTATGGCTACACCTTC. This gives the protein CASSPRQAGYGYTF.

The table lists this clone with a few counts. The rearrangement joins TRBV2 to TRBJ1-5; D call uncertain. Between the trimmed V and J ends, which lost 7 bases and 4 bases, there was a span of 17 bases. The CDR3 is made up of 15 amino acids. Germline V lookup: CDR1 SNHLY, CDR2 FYNNEI. In nucleotides, the CDR3 is TGTGCCAGCACCCTCGTGTGGGCGTCAAATCAGCCCCAGCATTTT. Encoded protein: CASTLVWASNQPQHF.

This chain links TRBV28 with TRBJ1-2, with D tentatively TRBD1 (5 bases). The CDR3 is 17 residues long. Germline assignment: CDR1 MDHEN and CDR2 SYDVKM. The V end lost 4 bases, the J end lost 4 bases, and 22 bases lay between the germline ends. CDR3 bases: TGTGCCAGCAGTTGGCGTATTTTGGGGCGCGTTGGCTATGGCTACACCTTC. This gives the protein CASSWRILGRVGYGYTF.

This clone was observed a single time. The chain links TRBV27 to TRBJ1-1; TRBD1 might be the D (5 bases). Germline CDR1 reads MNHEY; CDR2 reads SMNVEV (reference sequence). V was pared by 6 bases and J by 0 bases, with 11 bases between. The CDR3 covers 14 residues. The CDR3 protein is CASRSGSMNTEAFF. In DNA form, the CDR3 reads TGTGCCAGCAGATCAGGGTCTATGAACACTGAAGCTTTCTTT.

The chain combines TRBV29-1 with TRBJ2-3, with 11 positions matching TRBD2. The CDR3 covers 13 residues. Germline trimming cut 3 bases from V and 9 bases from J; bases unmatched to any gene: 5. Germline CDR1 SQVTM, CDR2 ANQGSEA. The CDR3 DNA is TGCAGCGTTGACATAGCGGGAGGGGGAACGCAGTATTTT. Translation: CSVDIAGGGTQYF.

The rearrangement uses TRBV7-9 and TRBJ2-2, with a tentative D call TRBD2 (5 bases). Germline values: CDR1 SEHNR, CDR2 FQNEAQ (reference sequence). The CDR3 has 14 residues. V was shortened by 4 bases and J by 4 bases, with 10 bases between the two germline ends. The CDR3 region has the DNA TGTGCCAGCAGCTCGACGGAGGTCACCGGGGAGCTGTTTTTT. Amino acid sequence: CASSSTEVTGELFF.

The chain has TRBV12-3 or TRBV12-4 and TRBJ2-4; D may be TRBD2 (6 bases). V lost 5 bases and J 8 bases, leaving 10 bases between the germline ends. The CDR3 is 12 amino acids. The CDR3 sequence: CASSPRDDIQYF. The CDR3 DNA follows: TGTGCCAGCAGTCCGCGGGACGACATTCAGTACTTC.

The chain links TRBV7-9 to TRBJ1-2, with D hard to call. Trimming stripped 1 base from V and 1 base from J, with 10 bases between. The CDR3 consists of 15 residues. In germline, CDR1 is SEHNR, CDR2 FQNEAQ (reference sequence). CDR3 nucleotides: TGTGCCAGCAGCTTAGTGCTTGCAGATAACTATGGCTACACCTTC. It translates to CASSLVLADNYGYTF. The variable domain in full, completed from reference TRBV7-9 and TRBJ1-2, reads DTGVSQNPRHKITKRGQNVTFRCDPISEHNRLYWYRQTLGQGPEFLTYFQNEAQLEKSRLLSDRFSAERPKGSFSTLEIQRTEQGDSAMYLCASSLVLADNYGYTFGSGTRLTVV.

The rearrangement joins TRBV2 to TRBJ2-5; the match to TRBD2 covers 11 bases. This CDR3 has 15 residues. CDR1 SNHLY and CDR2 FYNNEI come from the germline V gene. V was clipped by 6 bases and J by 11 bases; unmatched bases: 14. CDR3 in DNA: TGTGCCAGCAGAGCCCCCGGACTAGCGGGTGGCGCTCAGTACTTC. Translation gives CASRAPGLAGGAQYF.

The V gene is TRBV28, the J gene TRBJ2-7; 12 positions agree with TRBD2. V was pared by 2 bases and J by 4 bases, with 3 bases of the junction left unmatched. The CDR3 is 15 amino acids. Germline CDR1 reads MDHEN; CDR2 reads SYDVKM. CDR3 DNA: TGTGCCAGCAGTTTAATGACTAGCGGGGGTTACGAGCAGTACTTC. Protein: CASSLMTSGGYEQYF.